This TCR beta chain was captured by sequencing in a study of shared clonotypes between healthy human individuals (dated by TCRdb to the early 2020s). With respect to the entire study: The cohort comprised two women and a few men aged 18 to 49 years. For each donor, CD4 naive and CD4 memory were each run on three plates, CD8 naive on two plates, and CD8 memory on one plate. The study deeply sequenced blood TCR repertoires of roughly five healthy adults to estimate repertoire size and the extent of clonotype sharing between individuals. To increase sequencing depth and limit assay-specific biases, TCR repertoire library preparation and sequencing were carried out by different laboratories using diverse techniques. Between about 0.9 and 10 billion PBMCs per donor were obtained by leukapheresis. General conclusions and limits of the study: Compared with non-shared clonotypes, the clonotypes found in all four sorted-subset donors had higher generation probabilities. Because the study included a small number of donors, the genetic and exposure-history diversity represented was limited. When four donors were compared, the shared fraction of clonotypes was around 5% for naive CD4, more than 3% for naive CD8, 2% to 2.5% for memory CD4, and around 0.37% for memory CD8. Even with the large sequencing depth, rarefaction of the sorted-subset datasets indicated that sequencing was incomplete. Sampling was restricted to blood, and TCR repertoires in tissue are likely to differ from TCR repertoires in blood. Pairwise subsampling indicated that sequencing depth was expected to affect the degree of clonotype sharing among donors. Estimated clonotype richness was generally larger for naive than for memory subsets.

Using the deep immunoSEQ assay, multiplex PCR amplified TCR CDR3 regions from genomic DNA. For each cell subset, the extracted genomic DNA was distributed evenly across all wells of several immunoSEQ 96-well plates, and each plate served as one replicate. For sorted subsets, each replicate PCR was loaded with 200 ng genomic DNA, equivalent to about 30,000 T cell genomes. Purified libraries were measured with a Qubit 3.0 fluorometer, size-checked on a Bioanalyzer 2100, and measured again with the KAPA Library Quantification kit. Every immunoSEQ 96-well plate was sequenced on a dedicated single-read 150-cycle Illumina NextSeq 550 flow cell. The authors' pipeline ran thus. The immunoSEQ output contained only junctional sequences without quality scores, so filtering could not match that applied to full-length reads. To assign V/J genes and CDR3, sequences were annotated using PyIR, a Python wrapper for IgBLAST v1.9, with IMGT germline references. Reads with weak V/J assignments (E-value above 1e-6), missing CDR3, stop codons, out-of-frame junctions, or ambiguous translated residues were removed. A V3J clonotype was defined by an identical inferred V gene, J gene, and CDR3 amino acid sequence. Percentage overlap between repertoires was calculated by dividing the number of shared unique clonotypes by the size of the smaller repertoire. Three approaches were used to assess repertoire richness: RTK rarefaction, the Chao1 estimator, and Recon v2.1 estimates of unobserved clonotypes. Generation probabilities were computed with OLGA for all TCRbeta clonotypes obtained by the gDNA method from a handful of donors. TCRdb re-hosts the immuneACCESS table, in-frame sequences only. Its copies lack some clones; in the studies checked, an unresolved V gene accounts for under half of them, and the cause for the rest is not known. The V and J calls and clone size come from that table; D and trimming were worked out from the DNA. Present in this sample are about 1.5 million clones, around 98% of which were seen just once. About 0.45% of the sample is in the top ten clones.

As for this clone: Its antigen is still unknown. Base qualities are not at hand, and no much larger clone is one base apart.

Healthy HIV-negative adults with no recently reported acute infections or vaccinations were included as donors. All donors were Caucasian adults living in Nashville, Tennessee, USA. CD4+ T cells were enriched through magnetic negative selection, after which naive cells were positively selected on CD45RA and the remaining negative fraction served as the memory subset. After blood collection by leukapheresis, PBMCs were isolated using Ficoll-Histopaque density gradient centrifugation and then cryopreserved in the vapor phase of liquid nitrogen. Analytical flow cytometry was used to check the purity and quantity of each magnetically sorted T cell population. From each sorted fraction, genomic DNA was isolated and quantified by UV absorbance on a Nanodrop 2000c. Ends trimmed: V by 3 bases, J by 7 bases; bases unmatched to a gene: 2. As encoded in the germline V gene, CDR1 is SGHRS while CDR2 is YFSETQ. From the cysteine up to the phenylalanine, the CDR3 has a length of 13 residues. Kept here is only the CDR3 DNA, which spans 39 bases and is read in frame from base 1.

Sample: naive CD4+ T cells sorted from blood. Reading the label with the study, this specimen's cell subset or site is: CD45RA+ positively selected. Recombination connected TRBV5-1 to TRBJ2-7; the central 12 bases match TRBD2. This receptor was identified in a young man in good health. The bases are TGCGCCAGCAGCTCGACTAGCGGGAGAGAGCAGTACTTC. Its amino acids are CASSSTSGREQYF.